The next 30 T cell receptor beta chains were all read from a single sample in a study of control samples from healthy donors and cancer patients. Clones were sequenced by immunoSEQ multiplex PCR, and TCRdb holds only the in-frame ones, with some missing. The table records approximately 170,000 clones, approximately 94% of them present only once. Sequenced sample: blood. The receptors derive from a man aged 30 to 39 in good health.

The chain employs TRBV7-9 and TRBJ1-1; unclear D gene. Germline loops: CDR1 SEHNR, CDR2 FQNEAQ (reference sequence). This CDR3 region has 15 residues. V lost 5 bases and J lost 6, with 19 bases in between. The CDR3 coding sequence is TGTGCCAGCAGCCGCAAAACCTCAAGTGCTTCTGAAGCTTTCTTT. It codes for CASSRKTSSASEAFF.

The chain is built from TRBV10-1 and TRBJ1-1, with D possibly matching TRBD1 (6 bases). Germline V gene lookup returns CDR1 WNHNN and CDR2 SYGVQD (reference sequence). The CDR3 consists of 16 residues. Trimming stripped 0 bases from V and 1 base from J, with 12 bases between. The CDR3 spells CASSESSGEGNTEAFF. The CDR3, as DNA: TGCGCCAGCAGTGAGTCGTCAGGGGAGGGGAACACTGAAGCTTTCTTT.

This chain connects TRBV6-4 to TRBJ1-3; a weak D match, TRBD1 (5 bases). The CDR3 has 15 amino acids. Germline-derived CDR1 and CDR2 are MRHNA and SNTAGT. Between the trimmed V and J ends, which lost 5 bases and 4 bases, there was a span of 15 bases. CDR3 bases: TGTGCCAGCAGTCCTTCTGGGGCGCCCGGAAACACCATATATTTT. Translating it yields CASSPSGAPGNTIYF.

This chain links TRBV21-1 with TRBJ1-1; the table's D call, TRBD1, was not checked against the DNA. TRBV21-1 is a recognized pseudogene. The CDR3 contains 16 residues. DNA for the CDR3: TGTGCCAGCAGCAAAGGGACAAGCTACATGAACACTGAAGCTTTCTTT. Translation gives CASSKGTSYMNTEAFF.

The chain couples TRBV12-3 or TRBV12-4 to TRBJ1-2, with D uncertain. The V end lost 3 bases, the J end lost 2 bases, and 7 bases lay between the germline ends. CDR3 length: 13 residues. CDR3 sequence (DNA): TGTGCCAGCAGTTTGGGGATCAACTATGGCTACACCTTC. Translated, it gives CASSLGINYGYTF.

This rearrangement joins TRBV6-5 to TRBJ2-7; 11 bases match TRBD2. Germline CDR1 MNHEY, CDR2 SVGAGI. Losses at the gene ends were 4 bases for V and 4 bases for J; bases not matched to a gene: 9. The CDR3 consists of 16 residues. The CDR3 sequence: CASSFSLAGGPYEQYF. The CDR3 bases are TGTGCCAGCAGTTTCTCCTTAGCGGGAGGGCCTTACGAGCAGTACTTC.

The chain links TRBV7-2 to TRBJ1-6; 9 bases line up with TRBD1. CDR3 length: 18 residues. The junction had 10 bases not matched to a gene; V was cut back by 5 bases and J by 2 bases. Germline V CDR1 and CDR2: SGHTA, FQGNSA. The CDR3 region has the DNA TGTGCCAGCAGCCCCCGGACAGGGGAAGTTCCCTATAATTCACCCCTCCACTTT. It specifies CASSPRTGEVPYNSPLHF.

V is TRBV11-2 and J is TRBJ2-3, with D tentatively TRBD2 (6 bases). This CDR3 has 15 residues. Deletions cut 4 bases from V and 5 bases from J, with 16 bases between. The germline CDR1 and CDR2 sequences are SGHAT and FQNNGV. CDR3 residues: CASSSWRDSVDTQYF. In nucleotides, the CDR3 is TGTGCCAGCAGCTCTTGGCGGGATAGTGTAGATACGCAGTATTTT.

The genes are TRBV6-5 and TRBJ2-7; 10 bases map to TRBD2. The CDR3 extends over 14 amino acids. Germline loops: CDR1 MNHEY, CDR2 SVGAGI. V was clipped by 7 bases and J by 3 bases; unmatched bases: 6. CDR3 loop: CASTTLAGNYEQYF. CDR3 nucleotide sequence: TGTGCCAGCACTACACTAGCGGGGAACTACGAGCAGTACTTC.

This clone was recorded once. The genes are TRBV5-1 and TRBJ2-1; TRBD1 might be the D (5 bases). Trimming stripped 0 bases from V and 0 bases from J, with 10 bases between. This CDR3 is 16 amino acids long. CDR1 and CDR2 (germline): SGHRS, YFSETQ. DNA for the CDR3: TGCGCCAGCAGCTTGGTAGGGGATAGCTCCTACAATGAGCAGTTCTTC. Protein: CASSLVGDSSYNEQFF.

Concerning this clone: A read error may be the cause here, since a much bigger clone is one base away. Different DNA sequences within this sample yield the same CDR3. The rearrangement joins TRBV12-3 or TRBV12-4 to TRBJ1-2, with 9 bases lining up with TRBD1. This CDR3 comprises 13 residues. The V and J ends lost 5 bases and 4 bases, in that order; junction bases with no gene match: 2. CDR3 amino acids: CASSDRGGYGYTF. As DNA, the CDR3 is TGTGCCAGCAGTGACAGGGGGGGCTATGGCTACACCTTC.

The chain carries TRBV27 and TRBJ2-7; D possibly matches TRBD1 or TRBD2 (5 bases each). V was shortened by 4 bases and J by 3 bases, with 16 bases between the two germline ends. This CDR3 contains 15 residues. Germline CDR1 reads MNHEY; CDR2 reads SMNVEV (reference sequence). Here the CDR3 DNA reads TGTGCCAGCAGTTGGCGGACGGGGCAGTACTACGAGCAGTACTTC. Translation gives CASSWRTGQYYEQYF.

The V and J genes are TRBV27 and TRBJ2-7, with TRBD2 identical over 7 bases. The CDR3 extends over 14 amino acids. The trim removed 10 bases at V and 3 bases at J, leaving 12 bases unmatched. The V gene's germline CDR1 is MNHEY and CDR2 SMNVEV (reference sequence). CDR3 residues: CATLGAGLNYEQYF. CDR3 coding DNA: TGTGCCACCCTAGGAGCGGGACTAAACTACGAGCAGTACTTC.

By share, this clone ranks as medium-sized. J is TRBJ2-5 and V is TRBV28; 16 bases are shared with TRBD2. The CDR3 has 16 residues. V was clipped by 3 bases and J by 2 bases; unmatched bases: 0. Germline V CDR1 and CDR2: MDHEN, SYDVKM. The CDR3 DNA reads as TGTGCCAGCAGTTTGGGACTAGCGGGAGGGCAAGAGACCCAGTACTTC. Residues: CASSLGLAGGQETQYF.

The chain employs TRBV9 and TRBJ1-2; D not certain. The length of the CDR3 is 16 residues. Germline V lookup: CDR1 SGDLS, CDR2 YYNGEE. V lost 0 bases and J lost 8, with 20 bases in between. CDR3 protein: CASSVAASTGSLGYTF. CDR3 sequence (DNA): TGTGCCAGCAGCGTAGCCGCGTCGACGGGCTCTTTGGGCTACACCTTC.

The CDR3 bases are TGCGCCAGCAGTGCCGGGCTACCCTACGAGCAGTACTTC. Amino acids: CASSAGLPYEQYF. The chain recombines TRBV10-1 with TRBJ2-7; D is undetermined. From germline, CDR1 is WNHNN and CDR2 SYGVQD (reference sequence). The CDR3 spans 13 residues. V lost 4 bases, J lost 2 bases, and 9 bases lay in between.

V and J are TRBV5-4 and TRBJ1-3; the D gene is possibly TRBD1 (6 bases). The CDR3 contains 15 residues. In germline, CDR1 is SGHNT, CDR2 YYREEE (reference sequence). The germline V and J ends were trimmed by 0 bases and 2 bases, with 9 bases remaining between them. The CDR3 protein is CASSLAGGAGNTIYF. CDR3 sequence (DNA): TGTGCCAGCAGCTTGGCGGGGGGCGCTGGAAACACCATATATTTT.

This rearrangement joins TRBV5-4 to TRBJ2-7; perhaps TRBD1 as D (6 bases). Germline values: CDR1 SGHNT, CDR2 YYREEE (reference sequence). CDR3 length: 13 residues. The V gene lost 5 bases and the J gene lost 5 bases, with 14 bases spanning the gap. The CDR3 nucleotides are TGTGCCAGCAGGCGAGGGGGAGCGGACGAGCAGTACTTC. Its protein product is CASRRGGADEQYF.

A single count supports this clone. The chain carries TRBV5-1 and TRBJ1-4; D may be TRBD1 (5 bases). The V end was cut by 2 bases, the J end by 8 bases, with 13 bases between. The CDR3 runs 14 residues. Germline CDR1 is SGHRS and CDR2 is YFSETQ. In DNA, the CDR3 is TGCGCCAGCAGCTTAACCGGGGACGAAGAAAAACTGTTTTTT. It yields the protein CASSLTGDEEKLFF.

The rearrangement joins TRBV7-9 to TRBJ1-6; D is ambiguous. In germline, CDR1 is SEHNR, CDR2 FQNEAQ (reference sequence). The CDR3 loop spans 12 amino acids. V was pared by 7 bases and J by 9 bases, with 10 bases between. In DNA form, the CDR3 reads TGTGCCAGCACTGAAGGAATTTCACCCCTCCACTTT. The encoded protein is CASTEGISPLHF.

This chain uses TRBV30 with TRBJ2-7; D possibly corresponds to TRBD1 (5 bases). Germline CDR1 GTSNPN, CDR2 SVGIG (reference sequence). Trimming removed 5 bases at V and 1 base at J, with 18 bases between. CDR3 size: 15 residues. The CDR3 loop is CAWGKGPGWSYEQYF. The CDR3 DNA is TGTGCCTGGGGCAAGGGGCCAGGATGGTCCTACGAGCAGTACTTC.

This rearrangement joins TRBV7-9 to TRBJ2-1; no firm D call. CDR3 length equals 11 residues. Germline-derived CDR1 and CDR2 are SEHNR and FQNEAQ (reference sequence). Trimming left V 1 base short and J 7 bases short, with 2 bases between. The CDR3 DNA reads TGTGCCAGCAGCTTAGGGAATGAGCAGTTCTTC. This encodes CASSLGNEQFF. The complete variable domain, with remaining parts taken from reference TRBV7-9 and TRBJ2-1, reads DTGVSQNPRHKITKRGQNVTFRCDPISEHNRLYWYRQTLGQGPEFLTYFQNEAQLEKSRLLSDRFSAERPKGSFSTLEIQRTEQGDSAMYLCASSLGNEQFFGPGTRLTVL.

This clone was counted a few times. The chain couples TRBV7-8 to TRBJ1-5; no clear D gene. Germline loops: CDR1 SGHVS, CDR2 FQNEAQ. V gave up 1 base and J gave up 4 bases, with 8 bases separating them. The CDR3 has 14 amino acids. The CDR3 protein is CASSLVTENQPQHF. Here the CDR3 DNA reads TGTGCCAGCAGCTTAGTGACGGAGAATCAGCCCCAGCATTTT.

The rearrangement links TRBV27 to TRBJ2-1, with TRBD2 identical over 8 bases. Germline CDR1 is MNHEY and CDR2 is SMNVEV (reference sequence). The CDR3 is made up of 14 amino acids. The V segment lost 3 bases and the J segment 13 bases; nucleotides outside the gene matches: 11. CDR3 sequence: CASSLGTSGHGQFF. The CDR3 DNA follows: TGTGCCAGCAGTTTGGGAACTAGCGGTCATGGACAGTTCTTC.

This chain joins TRBV4-1 and TRBJ1-4; perhaps TRBD1 as D (6 bases). Germline V gives CDR1 MGHRA, CDR2 YSYEKL. V was clipped by 0 bases and J by 0 bases, with 17 bases between them. The CDR3 runs to 19 residues. Here the CDR3 DNA reads TGCGCCAGCAGCCAAGAAGGGGGGCGGGAGTCTGCAACTAATGAAAAACTGTTTTTT. Its protein product is CASSQEGGRESATNEKLFF.

This clone was seen a single time. The chain is built from TRBV7-9 and TRBJ2-1; TRBD1 is a possible D gene (5 bases). The germline gives CDR1 SEHNR, CDR2 FQNEAQ (reference sequence). This CDR3 is 15 amino acids long. V lost 1 base and J lost 2, with 9 bases in between. CDR3 nucleotides: TGTGCCAGCAGCTTAGTACAGGACGCCTACAATGAGCAGTTCTTC. It codes for CASSLVQDAYNEQFF.

The gene calls are TRBV27 and TRBJ2-7; 9 positions agree with TRBD1. The CDR3 contains 14 residues. Germline lookup yields CDR1 MNHEY and CDR2 SMNVEV (reference sequence). Germline trimming cut 5 bases from V and 1 base from J; bases unmatched to any gene: 3. CDR3 DNA sequence: TGTGCCAGCAGTACGGGACAGGGTTCCTACGAGCAGTACTTC. This translates into CASSTGQGSYEQYF.

The V call is TRBV7-2, the J call TRBJ2-7; 10 bases agree with TRBD2. The CDR3 runs to 17 residues. Trimming took 1 base from V and 3 from J; bases not matched to a gene: 9. Germline V gene data show CDR1 as SGHTA and CDR2 as FQGNSA. CDR3 amino acids: CASSLVGASGGYYEQYF. The CDR3 nucleotides are TGTGCCAGCAGCTTAGTCGGGGCTAGCGGGGGTTACTACGAGCAGTACTTC. Full variable domain (remainder filled in from reference TRBV7-2 and TRBJ2-7): GAGVSQSPSNKVTEKGKDVELRCDPISGHTALYWYRQSLGQGLEFLIYFQGNSAPDKSGLPSDRFSAERTGGSVSTLTIQRTQQEDSAVYLCASSLVGASGGYYEQYFGPGTRLTVT.

The V call is TRBV6-2 or TRBV6-3, the J call TRBJ2-2, with 8 bases lining up with TRBD2. CDR3 size: 15 residues. Germline V gives CDR1 MNHEY, CDR2 SVGEGT. V trimming: 6 bases; J trimming: 5 bases; junction bases outside the gene matches: 8. The CDR3 DNA is TGTGCCAGCAGCCCTCCGGGGGGGCCTACCGGGGAGCTGTTTTTT. Its protein product is CASSPPGGPTGELFF.

This chain connects TRBV7-8 to TRBJ1-3, with D unclear. Germline CDR1 is SGHVS and CDR2 is FQNEAQ. This CDR3 is built from 16 residues. Trimming pared 1 base from V and 3 bases from J, leaving 13 bases between. Here the CDR3 DNA reads TGTGCCAGCAGCTTAGATAACATGGGAATTGGAAACACCATATATTTT. Residues: CASSLDNMGIGNTIYF.